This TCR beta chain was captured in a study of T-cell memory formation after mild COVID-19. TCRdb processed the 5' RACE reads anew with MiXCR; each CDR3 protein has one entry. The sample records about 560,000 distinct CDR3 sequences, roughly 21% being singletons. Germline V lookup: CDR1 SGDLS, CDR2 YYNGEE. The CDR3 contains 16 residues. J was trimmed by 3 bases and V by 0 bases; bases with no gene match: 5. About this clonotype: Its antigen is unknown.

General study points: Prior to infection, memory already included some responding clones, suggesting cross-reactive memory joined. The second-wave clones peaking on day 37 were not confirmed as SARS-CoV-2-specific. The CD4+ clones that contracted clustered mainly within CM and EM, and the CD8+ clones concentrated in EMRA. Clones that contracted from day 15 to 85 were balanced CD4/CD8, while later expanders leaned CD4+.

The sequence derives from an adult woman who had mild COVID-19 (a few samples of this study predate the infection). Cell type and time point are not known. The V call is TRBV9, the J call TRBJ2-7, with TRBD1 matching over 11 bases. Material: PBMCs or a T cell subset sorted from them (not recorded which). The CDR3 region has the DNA TGTGCCAGCAGCGTAGGGACCGGGACAGGGGGCTACGAGCAGTACTTC. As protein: CASSVGTGTGGYEQYF.